Below, 14 T cell receptor beta chains from the same sample are listed, as sequenced in a study of OX40 agonist ivuxolimab in advanced cancers. The table came from immunoSEQ multiplex PCR; TCRdb's copy has only in-frame clones and leaves some out. The sample lists under 85,000 clones, 85% occurring once. Sequenced here: CD4+ or CD8+ T cells sorted from blood, sampled in a trial of the OX40 agonist ivuxolimab. The source is an adult with an advanced solid tumor such as melanoma, head and neck, liver or kidney cancer.

Here the CDR3 DNA reads TGTGCCAGCTCACCACCTGGACTCCCTTTGTTTGGGACAGGGATAGATACGCAGTATTTT. Translating it yields CASSPPGLPLFGTGIDTQYF. This chain connects TRBV18 to TRBJ2-3; 9 nucleotides line up with TRBD1. The CDR3 is made up of 20 amino acids. After removal of 0 bases from V and 5 bases from J, the junction contained 18 bases not matched to a gene. Per germline, CDR1 KGHSH and CDR2 LQKENI. The full variable domain, rest sourced from reference TRBV18 and TRBJ2-3, is NAGVMQNPRHLVRRRGQEARLRCSPMKGHSHVYWYRQLPEEGLKFMVYLQKENIIDESGMPKERFSAEFPKEGPSILRIQQVVRGDSAAYFCASSPPGLPLFGTGIDTQYFGPGTRLTVL.

Points on this clone: Other DNA sequences in the same sample also yield this CDR3. The chain carries TRBV30 and TRBJ1-1; D not certain. Trimming stripped 1 base from V and 8 bases from J, with 14 bases between. The CDR3 length is 13 residues. Germline V gene sequence: CDR1 GTSNPN, CDR2 SVGIG (reference sequence). CDR3 amino acids: CAWSGRSPLEAFF. Written as DNA, the CDR3 is TGTGCCTGGAGTGGACGGTCGCCGTTAGAAGCTTTCTTT.

The chain is built from TRBV10-3 and TRBJ1-1, with D perhaps TRBD1 (5 bases). V was pared by 5 bases and J by 7 bases, with 14 bases between. This CDR3 region has 13 residues. The V gene's germline CDR1 is ENHRY and CDR2 SYGVKD. In DNA form, the CDR3 reads TGTGCCATCAGTCGCGGGGTGGGGCTTGAAGCTTTCTTT. As protein: CAISRGVGLEAFF.

This clone was found once. The same CDR3 also results from other DNA sequences found in this sample. The V call is TRBV30, the J call TRBJ1-6; TRBD1 matches at 8 bases. V trimming: 5 bases; J trimming: 7 bases; junction bases outside the gene matches: 4. Germline V CDR1 and CDR2: GTSNPN, SVGIG (reference sequence). CDR3 size: 13 residues. CDR3 nucleotides: TGTGCCTGGGGACAGGGTGGAAATTCACCCCTCCACTTT. This encodes CAWGQGGNSPLHF. Filled out from reference TRBV30 and TRBJ1-6, the complete variable domain reads SQTIHQWPATLVQPVGSPLSLECTVEGTSNPNLYWYRQAAGRGLQLLFYSVGIGQISSEVPQNLSASRPQDRQFILSSKKLLLSDSGFYLCAWGQGGNSPLHFGNGTRLTVT.

This clone has just a few counts. The rearrangement joins TRBV4-3 to TRBJ1-1; D ambiguous. Trimming left V 3 bases short and J 1 base short, with 6 bases between. The CDR3 is 13 residues long. Germline V gene data show CDR1 as LGHNA and CDR2 as YSLEER. The CDR3 DNA is TGCGCCAGCAGCCAGGCAGCGAACACTGAAGCTTTCTTT. It specifies CASSQAANTEAFF.

In this sample, this clone turned up once. The V gene is TRBV27, the J gene TRBJ2-3, with 8 bases identical to TRBD2. The germline gives CDR1 MNHEY, CDR2 SMNVEV (reference sequence). V trimming: 4 bases; J trimming: 1 base; junction bases outside the gene matches: 4. The CDR3 is 15 residues long. CDR3 in DNA: TGTGCCAGCAGTTCCGGGGGGGCCGGCACAGATACGCAGTATTTT. Protein sequence: CASSSGGAGTDTQYF.

This chain uses TRBV2 with TRBJ2-5; TRBD1 matches at 8 bases. There are 12 residues in the CDR3. Per the germline V gene, CDR1 is SNHLY and CDR2 is FYNNEI. With 7 bases clipped from V and 5 bases from J, the junction kept 3 bases outside the gene matches. CDR3: CASKGQAETQYF. CDR3 sequence (DNA): TGTGCCAGCAAGGGACAGGCGGAGACCCAGTACTTC.

The table lists this clone with a few counts. The chain combines TRBV5-1 with TRBJ2-1, with 9 bases matching TRBD2. Germline V CDR1 and CDR2: SGHRS, YFSETQ. Losses at the gene ends were 0 bases for V and 5 bases for J; bases not matched to a gene: 3. CDR3 length: 15 residues. The CDR3 protein is CASSLGLAVHNEQFF. CDR3 nucleotides: TGCGCCAGCAGCTTGGGACTAGCGGTGCACAATGAGCAGTTCTTC. Full variable domain (missing parts from reference TRBV5-1 and TRBJ2-1): KAGVTQTPRYLIKTRGQQVTLSCSPISGHRSVSWYQQTPGQGLQFLFEYFSETQRNKGNFPGRFSGRQFSNSRSEMNVSTLELGDSALYLCASSLGLAVHNEQFFGPGTRLTVL.

The chain uses TRBV7-8 and TRBJ2-3; no firm D call. The CDR3 runs 14 residues. V was clipped by 4 bases and J by 3 bases, with 11 bases between them. The germline gives CDR1 SGHVS, CDR2 FQNEAQ. For the CDR3, the DNA is TGTGCCAGCAGCTCAATTAGTGTAACAGATACGCAGTATTTT. Its translation is CASSSISVTDTQYF.

A single count supports this clone. The chain uses TRBV7-2 and TRBJ1-2; D possibly corresponds to TRBD1 (6 bases). With 2 bases removed from V and 5 bases from J, the gap between germline ends came to 18 bases. The CDR3 loop spans 16 amino acids. Germline V lookup: CDR1 SGHTA, CDR2 FQGNSA. CDR3 residues: CASSLRGGAVRYGYTF. The CDR3 coding sequence is TGTGCCAGCAGCTTAAGGGGGGGCGCGGTGAGATATGGCTACACCTTC.

The chain links TRBV18 to TRBJ2-5, with 8 bases matching TRBD1. The germline gives CDR1 KGHSH, CDR2 LQKENI. The CDR3 length is 17 residues. V gave up 6 bases and J gave up 0 bases; unmatched junction bases: 12. CDR3 nucleotides: TGTGCCAGCTCCCGGGGGACAGGCGATACAAACCAAGAGACCCAGTACTTC. It encodes CASSRGTGDTNQETQYF. Variable domain in full (rest from reference TRBV18 and TRBJ2-5): NAGVMQNPRHLVRRRGQEARLRCSPMKGHSHVYWYRQLPEEGLKFMVYLQKENIIDESGMPKERFSAEFPKEGPSILRIQQVVRGDSAAYFCASSRGTGDTNQETQYFGPGTRLLVL.

V gene TRBV5-1 combines with J gene TRBJ2-7; D is possibly TRBD2 (7 bases). This CDR3 is built from 19 residues. CDR1 SGHRS and CDR2 YFSETQ come from the germline V gene. V lost 0 bases and J lost 2, with 24 bases in between. The CDR3 bases are TGCGCCAGCAGCTTGGGGGGCTGGGGGGGCCCAGGGCAACCCTACGAGCAGTACTTC. It is translated as CASSLGGWGGPGQPYEQYF.

In DNA form, the CDR3 reads TGTGCCAGCTCCTCGGACAGACAAGAGACCCAGTACTTC. It is translated as CASSSDRQETQYF. The chain is built from TRBV18 and TRBJ2-5; maybe TRBD1 (6 bases). Germline V gene lookup returns CDR1 KGHSH and CDR2 LQKENI. V dropped 6 bases and J dropped 2 bases, with 10 bases sitting between them. The CDR3 runs to 13 residues.

The J gene is TRBJ1-1, the V gene TRBV6-5; 7 positions match TRBD1. The CDR3 is made up of 12 amino acids. With V trimmed by 11 bases and J by 1 base, 4 bases remained unmatched. Germline CDR1 reads MNHEY; CDR2 reads SVGAGI. The CDR3 DNA follows: TGTGCCGCAGGGACAGAGAACACTGAAGCTTTCTTT. It codes for CAAGTENTEAFF.